Listed below are T cell receptor beta chains from one sample, sequenced in a study of beta chain features in type 1 diabetes. This table comes from immunoSEQ multiplex PCR, and its TCRdb copy is limited to in-frame clones, with some not included. The profile shows roughly 610,000 clones, 15% of them singletons. The sequenced sample was naive CD4+ T cells from blood. The receptor set was obtained from a man aged 18 to 35 in good health. Each CDR3 is given with its conserved first and last residue. A D gene is named only where the DNA matches it firmly. For some rows the clone size is stated as once, few or many, or as a class when expanded; others skip it.

clone_size d_call j_call cdr3_length v_call cdr3_aa cdr3_nt
NA NA TRBJ2-3 16 TRBV10-3 CATKSDVAVRTDTQYF TGTGCCACCAAAAGCGACGTGGCAGTTCGCACAGATACGCAGTATTTT
few NA TRBJ2-7 15 TRBV7-2 CASSPDTRQVYEQYF TGTGCCAGCAGCCCCGACACCCGCCAGGTCTACGAGCAGTACTTC
few TRBD1 TRBJ1-2 13 TRBV28 CASSFGTEYGYTF TGTGCCAGCAGTTTCGGGACAGAGTATGGCTACACCTTC
few NA TRBJ2-1 16 TRBV18 CASSPPRQGTYNEQFF TGTGCCAGCTCGCCCCCGAGGCAGGGTACCTACAATGAGCAGTTCTTC
few TRBD1 TRBJ1-2 13 TRBV28 CASRDRGSYGYTF TGTGCCAGCAGGGACAGGGGGTCCTATGGCTACACCTTC
few NA TRBJ2-7 14 TRBV7-2 CASTPVGFPYEQYF TGTGCCAGCACCCCGGTAGGGTTCCCCTACGAGCAGTACTTC
NA NA TRBJ1-5 14 TRBV30 CAWSVEAENQPQHF TGTGCCTGGAGTGTAGAGGCAGAGAATCAGCCCCAGCATTTT
NA NA TRBJ2-3 14 TRBV5-6 CASSLKPSTDTQYF TGTGCCAGCAGCTTAAAACCGAGCACAGATACGCAGTATTTT
NA NA TRBJ2-7 9 TRBV20-1 CRPPYEQYF TGCAGGCCACCTTACGAGCAGTACTTC
NA NA TRBJ2-6 15 TRBV6-5 CASSYVASGANVLTF TGTGCCAGCAGTTACGTCGCCTCTGGGGCCAACGTCCTGACTTTC
NA NA TRBJ2-7 14 TRBV7-2 CASSLAGRSYEQYF TGTGCCAGCAGCTTAGCGGGCCGCAGCTACGAGCAGTACTTC
NA NA TRBJ2-7 16 TRBV2 CASSELNRGGAGEQYF TGTGCCAGCAGTGAACTAAATCGAGGCGGGGCCGGCGAGCAGTACTTC
NA NA TRBJ1-6 14 TRBV6-5 CASSRDRFGSPLHF TGTGCCAGCAGTCGCGACAGGTTTGGATCACCCCTCCACTTT
NA NA TRBJ2-3 16 TRBV4-1 CASSQDDREWGDTQYF TGCGCCAGCAGCCAAGATGACCGGGAGTGGGGAGATACGCAGTATTTT
few NA TRBJ1-1 13 TRBV2 CASSEAGRGEAFF TGTGCCAGCAGTGAAGCCGGGAGAGGTGAAGCTTTCTTT
NA NA TRBJ1-5 14 TRBV27 CASRRGADNQPQHF TGTGCCAGCAGAAGGGGGGCTGACAATCAGCCCCAGCATTTT
NA TRBD1 TRBJ1-2 14 TRBV27 CASSSPGQGSRYTF TGTGCCAGCAGTTCTCCGGGACAGGGTTCCCGCTACACCTTC
NA NA TRBJ2-1 14 TRBV15 CATSRAGINNEQFF TGTGCCACCAGCCGCGCGGGAATAAACAATGAGCAGTTCTTC